The 10 T cell receptor beta chains reported below all come from one sample, sequenced in a study of CD8+ T cells in alopecia areata. Isolated RNA was reverse transcribed into cDNA used as the sequencing template. Here immunoSEQ multiplex PCR was the method, and the copy in TCRdb shows in-frame clones only, minus some. The table includes about 160,000 clones, 80% to 90% detected once. The source material was CD8+ T cells sorted from blood, sampled at week 0. These receptor sequences come from a human donor with alopecia areata.

The CDR3 spells CASNLAGGDNEQFF. CDR3 nucleotides: TGTGCCAGTAATCTAGCGGGGGGGGACAATGAGCAGTTCTTC. The gene calls are TRBV19 and TRBJ2-1; 12 positions agree with TRBD2. Germline V gives CDR1 LNHDA, CDR2 SQIVND (reference sequence). The CDR3 contains 14 residues. V lost 7 bases to trimming and J lost 5 bases; unmatched junction nucleotides: 3.

Written as DNA, the CDR3 is TGTGCCAGCAGCTCCGGGACAGGGGTCCCCATTACCTACGAGCAGTACTTC. As protein: CASSSGTGVPITYEQYF. V gene TRBV5-6 combines with J gene TRBJ2-7; TRBD1 matches 10 bases. The V gene end was trimmed by 3 bases and the J gene end by 2 bases; junction bases not matched to a gene: 11. Germline V gene sequence: CDR1 SGHDT, CDR2 YYEEEE. The CDR3 extends over 17 amino acids.

The V gene is TRBV6-5, the J gene TRBJ2-5, with D possibly called TRBD1 or TRBD2 (5 bases each). The V gene's germline CDR1 is MNHEY and CDR2 SVGAGI. V was clipped by 2 bases and J by 1 base, with 8 bases between them. CDR3 size: 14 residues. The CDR3 DNA sequence: TGTGCCAGCAGTTACCGGGGCGGCCAAGAGACCCAGTACTTC. Residues: CASSYRGGQETQYF.

This chain uses TRBV7-2 with TRBJ2-3; 10 bases map to TRBD2. The junction had 9 bases not matched to a gene; V was cut back by 1 base and J by 5 bases. CDR1 and CDR2 (germline): SGHTA, FQGNSA. The CDR3 extends over 17 amino acids. As DNA, the CDR3 is TGTGCCAGCAGCTTAGGGATTGAAAGACTAGCGGGAGATACGCAGTATTTT. Protein: CASSLGIERLAGDTQYF.

The V gene is TRBV11-1, the J gene TRBJ2-7, with D perhaps matching TRBD2 (5 bases). V lost 3 bases, J lost 6 bases, and 12 bases lay in between. There are 13 residues in the CDR3. The germline gives CDR1 SGHAT, CDR2 FQDESV (reference sequence). The CDR3: CASSFEGHREQYF. CDR3 in DNA: TGTGCCAGCAGCTTTGAGGGCCATCGCGAGCAGTACTTC.

The gene calls are TRBV6-5 and TRBJ2-1; D not resolved. Germline V gene data show CDR1 as MNHEY and CDR2 as SVGAGI. V lost 2 bases, J lost 4 bases, and 9 bases lay in between. The CDR3 is 14 residues long. CDR3 amino acids: CASSYQSLYNEQFF. CDR3 coding DNA: TGTGCCAGCAGTTACCAGTCTCTATACAATGAGCAGTTCTTC.

DNA of the CDR3: TGTGCCAGCAGCCCTCCCGGGACTAGCGGGAGATCCCACAATGAGCAGTTCTTC. Protein: CASSPPGTSGRSHNEQFF. The genes are TRBV5-6 and TRBJ2-1; 14 bases match TRBD2. Germline V gene lookup returns CDR1 SGHDT and CDR2 YYEEEE. The CDR3 runs 18 residues. V dropped 4 bases and J dropped 5; count of bases not matched to a gene: 11. Supplemented by reference TRBV5-6 and TRBJ2-1, the full variable domain reads DAGVTQSPTHLIKTRGQQVTLRCSPKSGHDTVSWYQQALGQGPQFIFQYYEEEERQRGNFPDRFSGHQFPNYSSELNVNALLLGDSALYLCASSPPGTSGRSHNEQFFGPGTRLTVL.

In this sample, this clone turned up a few times. This sample also contains other DNA sequences that code for the same CDR3. The V and J genes are TRBV29-1 and TRBJ2-3, with 10 bases that match TRBD1. CDR3 size: 13 residues. The V and J ends lost 7 bases and 3 bases, in that order; junction bases with no gene match: 4. Germline CDR1 SQVTM, CDR2 ANQGSEA. In DNA form, the CDR3 reads TGCAGCGCACGGGACAGGGGTACAGATACGCAGTATTTT. The encoded protein is CSARDRGTDTQYF.

V gene TRBV27 combines with J gene TRBJ1-5; D is perhaps TRBD1 (5 bases). There are 15 residues in the CDR3. CDR1 is MNHEY, CDR2 SMNVEV, per germline (reference sequence). V dropped 6 bases and J dropped 1 base, with 13 bases sitting between them. The CDR3 DNA sequence: TGTGCCAGCAGGCCGGGGGGAGGCAGCAATCAGCCCCAGCATTTT. Translating gives CASRPGGGSNQPQHF.

The chain employs TRBV4-1 and TRBJ2-5, with 7 positions matching TRBD1. This CDR3 spans 15 amino acids. V was pared by 4 bases and J by 1 base, with 6 bases of the junction left unmatched. Germline CDR1 and CDR2: MGHRA and YSYEKL. The CDR3 region has the DNA TGCGCCAGCAGCCTCAGAAACAGGGGCCAAGAGACCCAGTACTTC. The encoded protein is CASSLRNRGQETQYF.